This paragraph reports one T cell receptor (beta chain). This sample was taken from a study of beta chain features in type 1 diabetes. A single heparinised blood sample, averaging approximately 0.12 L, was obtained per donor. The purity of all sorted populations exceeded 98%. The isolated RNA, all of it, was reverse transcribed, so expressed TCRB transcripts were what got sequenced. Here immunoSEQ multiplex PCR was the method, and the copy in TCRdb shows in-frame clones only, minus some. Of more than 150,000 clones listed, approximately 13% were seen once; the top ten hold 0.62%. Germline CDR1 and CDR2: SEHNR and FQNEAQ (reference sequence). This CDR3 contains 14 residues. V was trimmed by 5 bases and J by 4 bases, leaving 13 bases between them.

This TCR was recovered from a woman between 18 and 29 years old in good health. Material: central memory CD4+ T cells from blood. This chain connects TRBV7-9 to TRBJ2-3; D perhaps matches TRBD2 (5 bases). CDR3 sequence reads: CASSRTEGADTQYF. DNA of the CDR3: TGTGCCAGCAGCCGGACTGAGGGCGCAGATACGCAGTATTTT. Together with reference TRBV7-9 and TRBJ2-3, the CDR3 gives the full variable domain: DTGVSQNPRHKITKRGQNVTFRCDPISEHNRLYWYRQTLGQGPEFLTYFQNEAQLEKSRLLSDRFSAERPKGSFSTLEIQRTEQGDSAMYLCASSRTEGADTQYFGPGTRLTVL.